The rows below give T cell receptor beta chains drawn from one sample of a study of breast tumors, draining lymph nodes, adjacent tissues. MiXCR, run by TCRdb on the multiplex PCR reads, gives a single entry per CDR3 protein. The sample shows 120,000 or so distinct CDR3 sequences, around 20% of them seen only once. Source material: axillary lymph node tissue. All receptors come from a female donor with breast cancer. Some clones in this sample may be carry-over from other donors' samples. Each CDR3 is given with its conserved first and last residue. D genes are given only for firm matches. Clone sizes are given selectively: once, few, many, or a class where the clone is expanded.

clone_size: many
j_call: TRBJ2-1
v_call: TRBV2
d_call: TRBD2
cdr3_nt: TGTGCCAGCAAACAAGCGGGAGAGGGGTATGAGCAGTTCTTC
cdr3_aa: CASKQAGEGYEQFF

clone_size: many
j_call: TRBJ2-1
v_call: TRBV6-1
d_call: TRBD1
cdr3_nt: TGTGCCAGCACCCGAATCGGACAGGGGTTAGTCGATGAGCAGTTCTTC
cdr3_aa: CASTRIGQGLVDEQFF

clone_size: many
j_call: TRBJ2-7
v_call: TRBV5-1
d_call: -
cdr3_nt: TGCGCCAGCAGCTTGGATGGGAGCTACGAGCAGTACTTC
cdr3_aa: CASSLDGSYEQYF

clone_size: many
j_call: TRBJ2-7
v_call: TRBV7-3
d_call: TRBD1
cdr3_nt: TGTGCCAGCAGATTCCGGGACAGCACCTACGAGCAGTACTTC
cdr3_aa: CASRFRDSTYEQYF

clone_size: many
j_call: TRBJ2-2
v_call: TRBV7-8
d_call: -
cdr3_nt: TGTGCCAGCAAGACGACCGGGACGACCACCGGGGAGCTGTTTTTT
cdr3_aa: CASKTTGTTTGELFF

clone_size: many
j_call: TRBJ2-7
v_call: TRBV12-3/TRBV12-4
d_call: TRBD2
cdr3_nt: TGTGCCAGCAGTACCCCTAGCGGGAGGGCATCCTACGAGCAGTACTTC
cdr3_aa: CASSTPSGRASYEQYF

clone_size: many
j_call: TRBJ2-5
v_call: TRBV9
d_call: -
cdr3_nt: TGTGCCAGCAGCCCCCAGGCCGGGGCCGGGGAGACCCAGTACTTC
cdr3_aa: CASSPQAGAGETQYF

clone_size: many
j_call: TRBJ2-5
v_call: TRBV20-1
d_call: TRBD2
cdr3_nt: TGCAGTGCTAGAGTTAGCGGGGGACAAGAGACCCAGTACTTC
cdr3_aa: CSARVSGGQETQYF

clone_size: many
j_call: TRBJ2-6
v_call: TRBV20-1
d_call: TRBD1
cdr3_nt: TGCAGTGCTGGGGACAGCTCTGGGGCCAACGTCCTGACTTTC
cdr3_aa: CSAGDSSGANVLTF

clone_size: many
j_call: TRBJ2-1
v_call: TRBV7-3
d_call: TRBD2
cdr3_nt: TGTGCCAGCAGCTTACGAGGGAGGGATGAGCAGTTCTTC
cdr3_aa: CASSLRGRDEQFF

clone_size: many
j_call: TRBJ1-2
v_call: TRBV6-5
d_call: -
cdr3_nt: TGTGCCAGCAGGAAGGGTGTAGGGGCTAACTATGGCTACACCTTC
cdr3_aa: CASRKGVGANYGYTF

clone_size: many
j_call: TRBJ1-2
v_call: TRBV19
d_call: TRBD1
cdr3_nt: TGTGCCAGTAGTATAATAGGAGGGGGCGTTCAGGACACCTTC
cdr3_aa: CASSIIGGGVQDTF

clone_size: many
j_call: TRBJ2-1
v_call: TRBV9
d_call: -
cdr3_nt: TGTGCCAGCAGCGTTACAGGGCCCCTTAGCTCCTACAATGAGCAGTTCTTC
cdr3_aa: CASSVTGPLSSYNEQFF

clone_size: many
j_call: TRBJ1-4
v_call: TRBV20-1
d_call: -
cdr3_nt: TGCAGTGCTAGGGCCGGGACCGCGAATGAAAAACTGTTTTTT
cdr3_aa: CSARAGTANEKLFF

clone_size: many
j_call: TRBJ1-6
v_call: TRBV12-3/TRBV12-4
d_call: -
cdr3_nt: TGTGCCAGCAGTTTACAGCATCGATCACCCCTCCACTTT
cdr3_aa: CASSLQHRSPLHF

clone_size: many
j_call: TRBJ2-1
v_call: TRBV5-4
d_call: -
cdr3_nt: TGTGCCAGCAGCTTGTTAAGGGAGAATGAGCAGTTCTTC
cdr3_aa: CASSLLRENEQFF

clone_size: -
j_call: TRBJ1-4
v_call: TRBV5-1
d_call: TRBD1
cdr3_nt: TGCGCCAGCAGCTTCCGGACAGGGGGGAATGAAAAACTGTTTTTT
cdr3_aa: CASSFRTGGNEKLFF

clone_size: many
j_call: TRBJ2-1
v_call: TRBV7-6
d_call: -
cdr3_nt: TGTGCCAGCAGCTTGGGGTCAAGGGCGTACAATGAGCAGTTCTTC
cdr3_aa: CASSLGSRAYNEQFF

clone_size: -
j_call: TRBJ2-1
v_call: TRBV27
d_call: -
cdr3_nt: TGTGCCAGCACCCCCCAGGGGGGCCTTCCCAATGAGCAGTTCTTC
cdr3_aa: CASTPQGGLPNEQFF

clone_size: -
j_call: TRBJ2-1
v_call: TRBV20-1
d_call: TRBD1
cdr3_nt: TGCAGTGCTAGAGTTGGACAGGACTACAATGAGCAGTTCTTC
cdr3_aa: CSARVGQDYNEQFF

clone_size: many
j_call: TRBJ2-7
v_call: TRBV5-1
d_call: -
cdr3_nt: TGCGCCAGCAGCTTGGGCGGCGCCCAACTTTACGAGCAGTACTTC
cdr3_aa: CASSLGGAQLYEQYF

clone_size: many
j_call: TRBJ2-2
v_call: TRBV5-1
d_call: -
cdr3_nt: TGCGCCAGCAGCTCAACGGGAGCTCAGGGTTCCGGGGAGCTGTTTTTT
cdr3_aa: CASSSTGAQGSGELFF

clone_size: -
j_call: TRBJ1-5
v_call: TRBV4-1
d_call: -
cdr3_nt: TGCGCCAGCAGCCCGGCAAACAGGGATAGCAATCAGCCCCAGCATTTT
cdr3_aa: CASSPANRDSNQPQHF

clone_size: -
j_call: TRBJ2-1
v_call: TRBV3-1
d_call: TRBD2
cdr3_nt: TGTGCCAGCAGGGAAAGCGGGAGGGGCCATGAGCAGTCCTTC
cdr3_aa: CASRESGRGHEQSF

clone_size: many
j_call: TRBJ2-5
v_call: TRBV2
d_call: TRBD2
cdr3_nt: TGTGCCAGCGAAGGAGCGGGGATGGGGTCCGAGACCCAGTACTTC
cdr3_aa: CASEGAGMGSETQYF

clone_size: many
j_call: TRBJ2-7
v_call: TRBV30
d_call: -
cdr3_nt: TGTGCCTGGAGTGTAGGAAGGGGATACGAGCAGTACTTC
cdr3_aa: CAWSVGRGYEQYF

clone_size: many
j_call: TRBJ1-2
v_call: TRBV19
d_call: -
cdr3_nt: TGTGCCAGTAGTATCAGAGACACCATAAGCTATGGCTACACCTTC
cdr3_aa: CASSIRDTISYGYTF

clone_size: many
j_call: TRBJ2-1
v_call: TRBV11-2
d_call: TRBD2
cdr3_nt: TGTGCCAGCAGCTTAGGATTAAGCGGGAGTTTAAATGAGCAGTTCTTC
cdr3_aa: CASSLGLSGSLNEQFF

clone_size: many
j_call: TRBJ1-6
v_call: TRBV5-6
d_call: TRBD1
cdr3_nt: TGTGCCAGCACCTGGGCGGGGACAGGGGGGAGTTCACCCCTCCACTTT
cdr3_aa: CASTWAGTGGSSPLHF

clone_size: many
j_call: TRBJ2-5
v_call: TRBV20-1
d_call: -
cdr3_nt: TGCAGTGCTAGCAACCAAGAGACCCAGTACTTC
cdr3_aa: CSASNQETQYF

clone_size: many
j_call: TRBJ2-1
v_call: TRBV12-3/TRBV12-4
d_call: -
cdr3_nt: TGTGCCAGCACCCAAAGCAACTACAATGAGCAGTTCTTC
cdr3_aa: CASTQSNYNEQFF

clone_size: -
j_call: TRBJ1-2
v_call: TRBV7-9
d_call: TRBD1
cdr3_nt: TGTACCAGCAGCTTAGGGCAGGGGGCTCCGGGCTACACCTTC
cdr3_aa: CTSSLGQGAPGYTF

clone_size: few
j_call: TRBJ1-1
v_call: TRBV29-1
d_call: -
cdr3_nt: TGCAGCGTTGAGGGGCAAGGGGGCACTGAAGCTTTCTTT
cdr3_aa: CSVEGQGGTEAFF

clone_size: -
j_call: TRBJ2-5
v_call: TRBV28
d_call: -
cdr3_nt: TGTGCCAGCGGCAGTTCAGAGGCCCAGTACTTC
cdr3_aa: CASGSSEAQYF

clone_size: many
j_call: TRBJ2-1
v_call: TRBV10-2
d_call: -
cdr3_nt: TGCGCCACCCGGCGGGACCCCTACAATGAGCAGTTCTTC
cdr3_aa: CATRRDPYNEQFF

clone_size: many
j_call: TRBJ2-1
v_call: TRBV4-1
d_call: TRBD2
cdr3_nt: TGCGCCAGCAGCCAGTATAGCGGGGGCTCCTACAATGAGCAGTTCTTC
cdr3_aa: CASSQYSGGSYNEQFF

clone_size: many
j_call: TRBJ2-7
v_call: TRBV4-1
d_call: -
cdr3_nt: TGCGCCAGCAGCGCCCAGCCGGGACAACGCTCCTACGAGCAGTACTTC
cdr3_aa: CASSAQPGQRSYEQYF

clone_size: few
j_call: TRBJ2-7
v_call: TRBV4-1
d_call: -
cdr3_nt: TGCGCCAGCAGCCAAGCTGGAGGGGGCGCGGGACTAGTGGCGGGTGGCTGGCACGAGCAGTACTTC
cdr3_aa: CASSQAGGGAGLVAGGWHEQYF

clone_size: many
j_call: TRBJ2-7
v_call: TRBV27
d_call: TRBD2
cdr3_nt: TGTGCCAGCAGGACCCGAATAGCGGGAGCCTACGAGCAGTACTTC
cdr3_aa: CASRTRIAGAYEQYF

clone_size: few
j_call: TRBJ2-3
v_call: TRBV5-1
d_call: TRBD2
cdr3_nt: TGCGCCAGCAGCTCCCGGACTAGCGGGGGGGGAGATACGCAGTATTTT
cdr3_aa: CASSSRTSGGGDTQYF

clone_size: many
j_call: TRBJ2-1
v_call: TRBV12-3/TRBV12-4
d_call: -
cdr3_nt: TGTGCCAGCAGTTTAGTTAGGACTGGCTACAATGAGCAGTTCTTC
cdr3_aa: CASSLVRTGYNEQFF

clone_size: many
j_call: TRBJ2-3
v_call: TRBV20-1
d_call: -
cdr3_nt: TGCAGTGCTAGTCCTCACCGGTTTCGCGCAGATACGCAGTATTTT
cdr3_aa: CSASPHRFRADTQYF

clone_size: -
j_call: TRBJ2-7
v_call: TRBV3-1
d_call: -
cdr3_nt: TGTGCCAGCAGCCGAAGAAGGGACGAGCAGTACTTC
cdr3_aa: CASSRRRDEQYF

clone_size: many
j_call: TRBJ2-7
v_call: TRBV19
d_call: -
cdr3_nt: TGTGCCAGTAGTATTATCGGGACCTACGAGCAGTACTTC
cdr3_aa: CASSIIGTYEQYF

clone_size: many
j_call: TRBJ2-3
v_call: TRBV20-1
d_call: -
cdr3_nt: TGCAGTGCTAGAGATGGCACAGATACGCAGTATTTT
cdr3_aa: CSARDGTDTQYF

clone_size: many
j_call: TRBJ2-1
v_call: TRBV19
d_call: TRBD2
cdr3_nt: TGTGCCAGTAGTCCAAAGCGGGAGAGGGGTGAGCAGTTCTTC
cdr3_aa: CASSPKRERGEQFF

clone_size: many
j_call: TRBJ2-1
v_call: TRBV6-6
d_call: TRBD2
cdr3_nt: TGTGCCAGCAGTTACGGGGGGGACTACAATGAGCAGTTCTTC
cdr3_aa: CASSYGGDYNEQFF

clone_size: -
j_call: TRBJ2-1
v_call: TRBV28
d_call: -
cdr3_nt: TGTGCCAGCAGCCCCGTGAATAGGCGCAATGGGCAGTTCTTC
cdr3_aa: CASSPVNRRNGQFF

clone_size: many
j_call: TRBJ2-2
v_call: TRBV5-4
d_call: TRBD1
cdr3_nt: TGTGCCAGCAGCTCGCCGGACAGGTCGATAAACACCGGGGAGCTGTTTTTT
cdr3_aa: CASSSPDRSINTGELFF

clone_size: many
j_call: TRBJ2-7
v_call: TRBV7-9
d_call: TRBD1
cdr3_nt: TGTGCCAGCAGCTTACCCCCGGGACAGGGGCGCGAGCAGTACTTC
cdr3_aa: CASSLPPGQGREQYF

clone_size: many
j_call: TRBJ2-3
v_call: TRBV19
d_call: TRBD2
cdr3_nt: TGTGCCAGTAGTACCGACCTACTAGCGGGAGTTAGAGATACGCAGTATTTT
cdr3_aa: CASSTDLLAGVRDTQYF